Presented here are 5 T cell receptor beta chains from one specimen sequenced in a study of blood T cell repertoires in COVID-19 (dated by TCRdb to the early 2020s). Preparation of the library involved the immunoSEQ multiplex PCR assay. This is the immuneACCESS table as TCRdb keeps it, with only in-frame sequences that have V and J called. A part of the clones is gone; compared with another copy, unresolved V genes explain less than half, and the rest is unexplained. A total of a few hundred thousand clones appear in this sample, around 90% of them only once. The ten top clones hold 0.9% to 1.5% of the sample. The sequenced sample consisted of PBMCs or T cells enriched from blood (not recorded which). These receptors were obtained from a woman under 30 who had recovered from COVID-19.

The J gene is TRBJ1-4, the V gene TRBV29-1; no reliable D call. Between the trimmed V and J ends, which lost 4 bases and 5 bases, there was a span of 8 bases. The CDR3 is 12 residues long. Germline V gene data show CDR1 as SQVTM and CDR2 as ANQGSEA. CDR3: CSVGGRNEKLFF. The CDR3 nucleotides are TGCAGCGTTGGAGGCAGAAATGAAAAACTGTTTTTT.

J is TRBJ1-2 and V is TRBV27, with 9 bases matching TRBD1. The ends lost 5 bases at V and 6 bases at J; junction bases unmatched: 10. The CDR3 contains 15 residues. CDR1 and CDR2 (germline): MNHEY, SMNVEV (reference sequence). CDR3 in amino acids: CASSPLGTGYDGYTF. In DNA, the CDR3 is TGTGCCAGCAGTCCATTGGGGACAGGGTACGATGGCTACACCTTC.

This chain uses TRBV5-1 with TRBJ1-2, with 7 nucleotides matching TRBD1. CDR3 length: 15 residues. Per germline, CDR1 SGHRS and CDR2 YFSETQ. V dropped 2 bases and J dropped 6; count of bases not matched to a gene: 10. CDR3 nucleotide sequence: TGCGCCAGCAGCTTCGAAAGGGGGACAGTAGATGGCTACACCTTC. Translation gives CASSFERGTVDGYTF.

This chain links TRBV5-1 with TRBJ2-5, with 8 positions matching TRBD2. The CDR3 is 16 residues long. J was trimmed by 1 base and V by 4 bases; bases with no gene match: 9. Germline CDR1 and CDR2: SGHRS and YFSETQ. CDR3 protein: CASSRGPGGGQETQYF. The CDR3 bases are TGCGCCAGCAGCCGGGGGCCCGGGGGGGGCCAAGAGACCCAGTACTTC.

In DNA form, the CDR3 reads TGTGCCAGCAGCTTAGACAGCTACTATGGCTACACCTTC. Amino acid sequence: CASSLDSYYGYTF. J is TRBJ1-2 and V is TRBV13; the D is unclear. This CDR3 is 13 amino acids long. V dropped 1 base and J dropped 3 bases, with 6 bases sitting between them. Germline V gives CDR1 PRHDT, CDR2 FYEKMQ (reference sequence).